This passage covers 8 T cell receptor beta chains from one sample sequenced in a study of blood T cell repertoires in COVID-19 (dated by TCRdb to the early 2020s). Receptors were amplified or captured by the immunoSEQ multiplex PCR assay. TCRdb mirrors the immuneACCESS table, restricted to in-frame sequences. Some clones are absent from its copies; in checked studies, under half trace to an unresolved V gene, and the reason for the others is unknown. The sample includes more than 300,000 clones, with more than 70% observed a single time. 1.5% to 2% of the sample belongs to the ten largest clones. Material: peripheral blood. The receptors originated from a young woman with COVID-19, enrolled during active disease.

The gene calls are TRBV5-4 and TRBJ2-3; D is perhaps TRBD2 (5 bases). Germline V lookup: CDR1 SGHNT, CDR2 YYREEE (reference sequence). The CDR3 covers 15 residues. Trimming cost V 4 bases and J 0 bases, with 12 bases left between them. CDR3 region: CASSLSGTSTDTQYF. CDR3 DNA: TGTGCCAGCAGCCTAAGCGGCACTAGCACAGATACGCAGTATTTT.

This chain links TRBV19 with TRBJ1-6, with no clear D. The CDR3 sequence is 13 residues long. From germline, CDR1 is LNHDA and CDR2 SQIVND (reference sequence). Trimming left V 5 bases short and J 6 bases short, with 8 bases between. The CDR3 region has the DNA TGTGCCAGTAGTGGAGACGGTAATTCACCCCTCCACTTT. This sequence encodes CASSGDGNSPLHF.

This clone was observed once. The V call is TRBV30, the J call TRBJ1-2; 7 nucleotides agree with TRBD1. The trim removed 4 bases at V and 5 bases at J, leaving 7 bases unmatched. CDR1 and CDR2 (germline): GTSNPN, SVGIG (reference sequence). The CDR3 totals 13 residues. In nucleotides, the CDR3 is TGTGCCTGGACACCCTTACAGGGGTATGGCTACACCTTC. This sequence encodes CAWTPLQGYGYTF.

This clone has a single count. A read error is possible here, since a much larger clone lies one base away. The V and J genes are TRBV14 and TRBJ1-1; the D gene is possibly TRBD1 (5 bases). Deletions cut 0 bases from V and 0 bases from J, with 5 bases between. Germline V gene lookup returns CDR1 SGHDN and CDR2 FVKESK. The CDR3 loop spans 14 amino acids. The chain's CDR3 is CASSQETVNTEAFF. The CDR3, as DNA: TGTGCCAGCAGCCAAGAGACAGTGAACACTGAAGCTTTCTTT.

This chain joins TRBV7-3 and TRBJ1-1, with D perhaps matching TRBD1 (5 bases). The CDR3 extends over 13 amino acids. V lost 0 bases and J 8 bases, leaving 10 bases between the germline ends. Germline V CDR1 and CDR2: SGHTA, FQGTGA. CDR3 nucleotide sequence: TGTGCCAGCAGCTTAACGTCCGGGGGAGAAGCTTTCTTT. It codes for CASSLTSGGEAFF.

The V call is TRBV27, the J call TRBJ1-1; maybe TRBD1 (6 bases). CDR3 length equals 14 residues. V dropped 2 bases and J dropped 1 base, with 8 bases sitting between them. Germline V lookup: CDR1 MNHEY, CDR2 SMNVEV (reference sequence). This chain's CDR3 is CASSLATGNTEAFF. The CDR3 DNA reads as TGTGCCAGCAGTTTAGCGACAGGGAACACTGAAGCTTTCTTT.

This chain links TRBV27 with TRBJ2-5; possibly TRBD2 for D (5 bases). Trimming cost V 1 base and J 2 bases, with 11 bases left between them. The CDR3 is 15 residues long. Looked up from germline, CDR1 is MNHEY and CDR2 is SMNVEV (reference sequence). This chain's CDR3 is CASSLYFSGQETQYF. The CDR3 coding sequence is TGTGCCAGCAGTTTATATTTTTCGGGACAAGAGACCCAGTACTTC.

V usage is TRBV3-1 (or the pseudogene TRBV3-2) and J usage is TRBJ2-2; D possibly corresponds to TRBD1 (5 bases). This CDR3 contains 18 residues. From germline, CDR1 is LGHDT and CDR2 YNNKEL (reference sequence). V gave up 1 base and J gave up 6 bases, with 21 bases separating them. The CDR3 loop reads CASSQAWNFYRRPGELFF. The CDR3 DNA is TGTGCCAGCAGCCAAGCCTGGAACTTCTACAGGAGACCCGGGGAGCTGTTTTTT.